This is a list of T cell receptor beta chains from one sample in a study of CD8 T cells in Susac syndrome. TCRdb passed the immunoSEQ multiplex PCR reads through MiXCR, listing each CDR3 protein once. The sample consists of under 550,000 distinct CDR3 sequences, more than 70% of them appearing once. Sequenced sample: CD8+ T cells from PBMCs. These receptors came from a human donor with multiple sclerosis. CDR3s include the opening cysteine and the closing phenylalanine or tryptophan. D genes are given only for firm matches. The size field is filled for only some rows; it gives once, few, many or a size class.

d_gene,v_gene,j_gene,abundance,CDR3nt,CDR3aa
NA,TRBV9,TRBJ2-3,NA,TGTGCCAGCAGCGACCCAGGGTTAGGAGATACGCAGTATTTT,CASSDPGLGDTQYF
NA,TRBV2,TRBJ2-7,NA,TGTGCCAGCAGTGGCCCTTTTGGGCAGAGGTCCTACGAGCAGTACTTC,CASSGPFGQRSYEQYF
NA,TRBV20-1,TRBJ1-6,NA,TGCAGTGCTAGAGATCTTCAGGGTGGGATTAATTCACCCCTCCACTTT,CSARDLQGGINSPLHF
NA,TRBV5-1,TRBJ2-5,NA,TGCGCCAGCAGCGGGCCCCGGGAGACCCAGTACTTC,CASSGPRETQYF
NA,TRBV19,TRBJ1-1,NA,TGTGCCAGTACCTCAGGGGATGAAGCTTTCTTT,CASTSGDEAFF
NA,TRBV6-5,TRBJ2-7,NA,TGTGCCAGCAGTTACTCTCTAACGGGATCCTTGGGAGAGCAGTACTTC,CASSYSLTGSLGEQYF
NA,TRBV6-1,TRBJ2-7,NA,TGTGCCAGTAGTTTGACACGCTACTCCTACGAGCAGTACTTC,CASSLTRYSYEQYF
NA,TRBV11-2,TRBJ2-7,NA,TGTGCCAGCAGCTTCGGGACGGGAAATTACTACGAGCAGTACTTC,CASSFGTGNYYEQYF
TRBD1,TRBV29-1,TRBJ1-2,NA,TGCAGCGTGCACACAGGGGGTTTCCATGGCTACACCTTC,CSVHTGGFHGYTF
NA,TRBV2,TRBJ1-5,NA,TGTGCCAGCAGTGAACATTTAAGCAATCAGCCCCGGCATTTT,CASSEHLSNQPRHF
NA,TRBV7-8,TRBJ2-7,NA,TGTGCCAGCAGCTTAGACGGGATGTCGGGCGAGCAGTACTTC,CASSLDGMSGEQYF
NA,TRBV7-9,TRBJ2-5,few,TGTGCCAGCAGCAAGGGGGAGACCCAGTACTTC,CASSKGETQYF